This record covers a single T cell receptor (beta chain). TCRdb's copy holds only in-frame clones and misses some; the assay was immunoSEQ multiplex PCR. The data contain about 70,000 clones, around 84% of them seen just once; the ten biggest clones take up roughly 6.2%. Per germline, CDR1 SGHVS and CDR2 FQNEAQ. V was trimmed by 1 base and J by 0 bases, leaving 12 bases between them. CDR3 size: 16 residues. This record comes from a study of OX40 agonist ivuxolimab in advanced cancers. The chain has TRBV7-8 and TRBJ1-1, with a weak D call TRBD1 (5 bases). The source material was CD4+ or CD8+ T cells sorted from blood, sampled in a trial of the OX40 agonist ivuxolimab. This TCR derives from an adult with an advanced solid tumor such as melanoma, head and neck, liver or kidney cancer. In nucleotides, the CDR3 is TGTGCCAGCAGCTTAGAAGCAGGGTTCATGAACACTGAAGCTTTCTTT. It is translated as CASSLEAGFMNTEAFF.